The text below deals with one T cell receptor (beta chain). The data derive from a study of regulatory T cells in long-lasting Graves disease. J gave up 6 bases and V 4 bases, and 6 bases lay outside the gene matches. CDR3 length: 14 residues. Germline values: CDR1 SGHAT, CDR2 FQNNGV. Stated time point: newly diagnosed GD, antithyroid drugs for less than 3 months. Generation of the TCR library employed RNA extracted from PBMCs. To make TCR beta libraries, researchers used iRepertoire HTBI primers and Arm-PCR of CDR3 regions. TCRdb reprocessed the multiplex PCR reads via MiXCR and lists one record per CDR3 protein. The sample records some 350,000 distinct CDR3 sequences, about 16% being singletons. A further study also used this sample, focusing on T cells in Graves' hyperthyroidism and ophthalmopathy. That paper notes: Researchers ran a first-round RT-PCR on the TCR CDR3 using the HTBI primer set. Ophthalmopathy, which appeared later, was predicted by the model a median approximately six months before onset.

The origin of this receptor is a woman aged 18-35 years with Graves disease. The material was peripheral blood mononuclear cells (PBMCs), obtained at new diagnosis, from a patient treated with antithyroid drugs. The rearrangement joins TRBV11-2 to TRBJ1-1, with 9 bases matching TRBD1. CDR3 amino acids: CASSWGTGSSEAFF. Written as DNA, the CDR3 is TGTGCCAGCAGCTGGGGGACAGGGTCTTCTGAAGCTTTCTTT.